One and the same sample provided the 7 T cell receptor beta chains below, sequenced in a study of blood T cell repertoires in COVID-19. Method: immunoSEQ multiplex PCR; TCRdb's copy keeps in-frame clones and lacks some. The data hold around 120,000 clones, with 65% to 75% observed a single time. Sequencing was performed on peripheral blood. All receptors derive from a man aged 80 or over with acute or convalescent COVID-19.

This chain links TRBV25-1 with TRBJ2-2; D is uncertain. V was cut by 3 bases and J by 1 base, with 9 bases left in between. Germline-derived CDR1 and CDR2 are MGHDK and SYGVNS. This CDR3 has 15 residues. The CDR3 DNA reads TGTGCCAGCAGTGATTGGCAGTTGAACACCGGGGAGCTGTTTTTT. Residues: CASSDWQLNTGELFF.

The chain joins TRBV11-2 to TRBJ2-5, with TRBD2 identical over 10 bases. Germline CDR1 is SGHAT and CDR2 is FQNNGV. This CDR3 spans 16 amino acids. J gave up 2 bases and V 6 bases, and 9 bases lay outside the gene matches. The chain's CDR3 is CASRAAGTSVQETQYF. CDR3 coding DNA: TGTGCCAGCAGAGCCGCCGGGACTAGCGTACAAGAGACCCAGTACTTC.

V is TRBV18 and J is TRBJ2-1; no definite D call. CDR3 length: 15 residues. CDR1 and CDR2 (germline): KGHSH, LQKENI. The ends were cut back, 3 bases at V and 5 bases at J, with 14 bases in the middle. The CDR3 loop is CASSPLMTGNNEQFF. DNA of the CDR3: TGTGCCAGCTCACCTCTCATGACTGGTAACAATGAGCAGTTCTTC.

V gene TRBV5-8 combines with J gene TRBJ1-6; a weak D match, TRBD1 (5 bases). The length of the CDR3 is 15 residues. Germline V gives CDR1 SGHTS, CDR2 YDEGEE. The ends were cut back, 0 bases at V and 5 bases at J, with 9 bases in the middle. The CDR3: CASSLGQLDNSPLHF. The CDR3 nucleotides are TGTGCCAGCAGCTTGGGACAGTTAGATAATTCACCCCTCCACTTT.

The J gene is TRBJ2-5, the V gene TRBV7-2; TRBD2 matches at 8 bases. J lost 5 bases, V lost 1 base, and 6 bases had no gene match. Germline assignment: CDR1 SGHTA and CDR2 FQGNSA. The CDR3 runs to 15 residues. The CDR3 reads CASSLGAGGWETQYF. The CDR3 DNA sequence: TGTGCCAGCAGCTTAGGCGCGGGAGGTTGGGAGACCCAGTACTTC.

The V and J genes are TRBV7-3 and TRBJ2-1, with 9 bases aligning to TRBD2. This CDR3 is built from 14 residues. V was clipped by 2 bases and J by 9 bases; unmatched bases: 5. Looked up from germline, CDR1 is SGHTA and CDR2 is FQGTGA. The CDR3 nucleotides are TGTGCCAGCAGCTTAGTTAGCGGGGGCGGTGAGCAGTTCTTC. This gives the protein CASSLVSGGGEQFF.

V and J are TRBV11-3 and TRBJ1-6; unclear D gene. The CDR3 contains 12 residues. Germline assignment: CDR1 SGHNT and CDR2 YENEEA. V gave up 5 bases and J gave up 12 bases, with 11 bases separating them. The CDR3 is CASSLGSGPLHF. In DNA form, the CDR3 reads TGTGCCAGCAGCCTAGGGTCCGGACCCCTCCACTTT.